This is a list of T cell receptor beta chains from one sample in a study of T cell responses to AZD1222 COVID-19 vaccine. TCRdb's copy holds only in-frame clones and misses some; the assay was immunoSEQ multiplex PCR. The data contain over 60,000 clones, over 75% of them singletons. Sequenced material: peripheral blood, taken on day 0 of AZD1222 vaccination. All receptors derive from an adult in good health. Each CDR3 is given with its conserved first and last residue. Fields, in order: clone size, V gene, CDR3 protein. Part of the rows lack a size; the others show once, few, many or a class for expanded clones.

clone_size: -
v_call: TRBV5-5
cdr3_aa: CASSLVPYEQYF

clone_size: -
v_call: TRBV4-1
cdr3_aa: CASSQASGTGGFTF

clone_size: -
v_call: TRBV7-8
cdr3_aa: CASSAYRTGAINEKLFF

clone_size: -
v_call: TRBV30
cdr3_aa: CAWSVLAGGLETQYF

clone_size: -
v_call: TRBV30
cdr3_aa: CAWSMGMNTEAFF

clone_size: once
v_call: TRBV5-6
cdr3_aa: CASSLVGGYGYTF

clone_size: -
v_call: TRBV2
cdr3_aa: CASSEVGGDTGELFF

clone_size: -
v_call: TRBV6-1
cdr3_aa: CASSAGTASSPYEQYF

clone_size: -
v_call: TRBV4-3
cdr3_aa: CASSSSGTEAYNEQFF

clone_size: -
v_call: TRBV30
cdr3_aa: CAWTPGLYGYTF

clone_size: -
v_call: TRBV7-8
cdr3_aa: CASSLIWDRENIQYF

clone_size: -
v_call: TRBV20-1
cdr3_aa: CSASLGYGYTF

clone_size: -
v_call: TRBV6-6
cdr3_aa: CASSYSPGNEQYF

clone_size: -
v_call: TRBV2
cdr3_aa: CASRGAGAAYEQYF

clone_size: -
v_call: TRBV5-4
cdr3_aa: CASTPQGGLFHGYTF

clone_size: -
v_call: TRBV29-1
cdr3_aa: CSVLGAHGTEAFF

clone_size: -
v_call: TRBV7-2
cdr3_aa: CASSLATEYGYTF

clone_size: -
v_call: TRBV24-1
cdr3_aa: CATSDSLARVQGETQYF

clone_size: -
v_call: TRBV30
cdr3_aa: CAWSGGDSNEKLFF

clone_size: -
v_call: TRBV6-5
cdr3_aa: CASKRSSYNSPLHF

clone_size: -
v_call: TRBV6-5
cdr3_aa: CASSYGDRVNTEAFF

clone_size: -
v_call: TRBV30
cdr3_aa: CAWSAGGPEAFF

clone_size: -
v_call: TRBV12-3/TRBV12-4
cdr3_aa: CASSLVRDTEAFF

clone_size: once
v_call: TRBV30
cdr3_aa: CAWTLDNEQFF

clone_size: -
v_call: TRBV5-4
cdr3_aa: CASSLMRNYGYTF

clone_size: -
v_call: TRBV5-1
cdr3_aa: CASSPGGDYGYTF

clone_size: -
v_call: TRBV7-2
cdr3_aa: CASSLMADPYNEQFF

clone_size: -
v_call: TRBV7-9
cdr3_aa: CASSSGTNSPLHF

clone_size: -
v_call: TRBV7-8
cdr3_aa: CASSPHRERYEQFF

clone_size: -
v_call: TRBV5-1
cdr3_aa: CASSLGSAGDYSNQPQHF

clone_size: -
v_call: TRBV27
cdr3_aa: CASSFCSPPDLRLYEQYF